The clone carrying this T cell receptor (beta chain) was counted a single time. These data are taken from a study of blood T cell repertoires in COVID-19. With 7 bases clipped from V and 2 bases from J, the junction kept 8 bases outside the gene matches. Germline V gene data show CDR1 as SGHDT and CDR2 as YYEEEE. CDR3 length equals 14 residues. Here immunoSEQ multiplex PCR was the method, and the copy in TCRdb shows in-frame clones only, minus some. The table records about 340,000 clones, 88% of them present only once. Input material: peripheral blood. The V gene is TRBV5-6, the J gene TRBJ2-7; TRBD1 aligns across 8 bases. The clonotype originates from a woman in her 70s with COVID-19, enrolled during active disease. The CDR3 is CASAPGTGPYEQYF. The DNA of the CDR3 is TGTGCCAGCGCGCCTGGGACAGGACCCTACGAGCAGTACTTC. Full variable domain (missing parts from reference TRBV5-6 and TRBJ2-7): DAGVTQSPTHLIKTRGQQVTLRCSPKSGHDTVSWYQQALGQGPQFIFQYYEEEERQRGNFPDRFSGHQFPNYSSELNVNALLLGDSALYLCASAPGTGPYEQYFGPGTRLTVT.